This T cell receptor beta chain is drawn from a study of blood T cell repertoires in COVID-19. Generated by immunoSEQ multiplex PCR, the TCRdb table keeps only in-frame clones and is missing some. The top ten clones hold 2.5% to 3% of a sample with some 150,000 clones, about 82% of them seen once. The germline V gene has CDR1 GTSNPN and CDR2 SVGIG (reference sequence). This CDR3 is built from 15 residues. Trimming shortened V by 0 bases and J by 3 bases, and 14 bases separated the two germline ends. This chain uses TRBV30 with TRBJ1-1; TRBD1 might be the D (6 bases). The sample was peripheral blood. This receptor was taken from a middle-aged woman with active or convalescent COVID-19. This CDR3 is CAWSVGRGGYTEAFF. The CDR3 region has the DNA TGTGCCTGGAGTGTGGGCAGGGGAGGGTACACTGAAGCTTTCTTT. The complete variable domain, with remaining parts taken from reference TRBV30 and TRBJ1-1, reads SQTIHQWPATLVQPVGSPLSLECTVEGTSNPNLYWYRQAAGRGLQLLFYSVGIGQISSEVPQNLSASRPQDRQFILSSKKLLLSDSGFYLCAWSVGRGGYTEAFFGQGTRLTVV.